Following are 27 T cell receptor beta chains from one sample sequenced in a study of CD8 T cells in ankylosing spondylitis. TCRdb re-called the 5' RACE reads with MiXCR, one entry per CDR3 protein. The sample includes approximately 45,000 distinct CDR3 sequences, 11% of them seen just once. The sequencing sample was made of blood, either unsorted or a sorted T cell fraction (not recorded which). The receptors stem from a male donor with ankylosing spondylitis or in good health (not recorded which).

The sample holds many counts of this clonotype. The chain links TRBV5-1 to TRBJ1-4; D ambiguous. Germline CDR1 and CDR2: SGHRS and YFSETQ. CDR3 length equals 15 residues. Between the trimmed V and J ends, which lost 0 bases and 0 bases, there was a span of 6 bases. CDR3 sequence (DNA): TGCGCCAGCAGCTTGGACTTTACAACTAATGAAAAACTGTTTTTT. Its translation is CASSLDFTTNEKLFF.

This clonotype was recorded at least ten times. The chain has TRBV2 and TRBJ1-6; 8 bases fit TRBD1. The CDR3 spans 15 residues. With 9 bases clipped from V and 6 bases from J, the junction kept 10 bases outside the gene matches. CDR1 and CDR2 (germline): SNHLY, FYNNEI. DNA for the CDR3: TGTGCCAGGGGAGACCGGGACAGGCGTAATTCACCCCTCCACTTT. This encodes CARGDRDRRNSPLHF.

The chain joins TRBV30 to TRBJ2-1; D possibly corresponds to TRBD1 (6 bases). In germline, CDR1 is GTSNPN, CDR2 SVGIG (reference sequence). This CDR3 has 13 amino acids. V shed 2 bases and J shed 7 bases, with 12 bases lying between them. The CDR3 region is CAWSQGPGNEQFF. The CDR3 DNA sequence: TGTGCCTGGAGTCAGGGGCCGGGGAATGAGCAGTTCTTC.

In the case of this clonotype: It may be a read error: a sequence one base away is much more abundant. The rearrangement links TRBV24-1 to TRBJ2-1; tentative D call: TRBD1 (6 bases). In germline, CDR1 is KGHDR, CDR2 SFDVKD. The CDR3 is 14 amino acids. The CDR3 reads CAASGGQLSNEQFF. CDR3 nucleotide sequence: TGTGCCGCCAGTGGCGGACAGCTCTCCAATGAGCAGTTCTTC.

The rearrangement joins TRBV7-2 to TRBJ2-2; D is possibly TRBD1 (5 bases). Trimming left V 4 bases short and J 5 bases short, with 11 bases between. This CDR3 spans 14 amino acids. CDR1 SGHTA and CDR2 FQGNSA come from the germline V gene. CDR3 nucleotides: TGTGCCAGCAGCTCGACAGTTGGGACCGGGGAGCTGTTTTTT. Its protein is CASSSTVGTGELFF.

The chain carries TRBV19 and TRBJ2-2; either TRBD1 or TRBD2 may supply D (6 bases each). The V end was cut by 10 bases, the J end by 5 bases, with 14 bases between. The germline V gene has CDR1 LNHDA and CDR2 SQIVND (reference sequence). The CDR3 totals 13 residues. This CDR3 reads CATRGLDTGELFF. CDR3 in DNA: TGTGCCACCCGGGGGCTAGATACCGGGGAGCTGTTTTTT.

This clonotype was detected many times. V usage is TRBV20-1 and J usage is TRBJ2-3; possibly TRBD1 or TRBD2 for D (5 bases each). Deletions cut 3 bases from V and 8 bases from J, with 18 bases between. CDR3 size: 14 residues. In germline, CDR1 is DFQATT, CDR2 SNEGSKA (reference sequence). In DNA form, the CDR3 reads TGCAGTGCTAGGCCCACCTATCAGGGACCTACGCAGTATTTT. Its translation is CSARPTYQGPTQYF.

This clonotype was observed many times. This chain uses TRBV7-8 with TRBJ1-4; D is uncertain. Trimming stripped 2 bases from V and 0 bases from J, with 7 bases between. CDR3 size: 15 residues. Germline V gene lookup returns CDR1 SGHVS and CDR2 FQNEAQ. This CDR3 is CASSLKEATNEKLFF. The CDR3 region has the DNA TGTGCCAGCAGCTTAAAAGAAGCAACTAATGAAAAACTGTTTTTT.

This clonotype was seen many times. CDR3 protein: CASSFRGEVYEQYF. The DNA for the CDR3 is TGTGCCAGCAGCTTCCGGGGTGAAGTATACGAGCAGTACTTC. This rearrangement joins TRBV3-1 to TRBJ2-7; TRBD2 might be the D (5 bases). The CDR3 has 14 amino acids. Germline V gene sequence: CDR1 LGHDT, CDR2 YNNKEL (reference sequence). V shed 5 bases and J shed 4 bases, with 15 bases lying between them.

The chain links TRBV30 to TRBJ1-2; tentative D call: TRBD1 (6 bases). The CDR3 spans 12 residues. Germline values: CDR1 GTSNPN, CDR2 SVGIG (reference sequence). The V gene lost 0 bases and the J gene lost 7 bases, with 9 bases spanning the gap. The CDR3 here is CAWSVRGGGYTF. The CDR3 region has the DNA TGTGCCTGGAGTGTCCGAGGGGGTGGCTACACCTTC.

This clonotype was detected many times. This sequence joins TRBV5-1 and TRBJ2-6; D perhaps matches TRBD2 (5 bases). With 3 bases removed from V and 0 bases from J, the gap between germline ends came to 10 bases. The CDR3 covers 16 residues. Per germline, CDR1 SGHRS and CDR2 YFSETQ. The CDR3 here is CASSSRRDSGANVLTF. The CDR3 DNA sequence: TGCGCCAGCAGCTCCAGACGGGACTCTGGGGCCAACGTCCTGACTTTC. The whole variable domain, filled in from reference TRBV5-1 and TRBJ2-6, reads KAGVTQTPRYLIKTRGQQVTLSCSPISGHRSVSWYQQTPGQGLQFLFEYFSETQRNKGNFPGRFSGRQFSNSRSEMNVSTLELGDSALYLCASSSRRDSGANVLTFGAGSRLTVL.

This clonotype has at least ten counts. The chain recombines TRBV2 with TRBJ2-5, with 11 bases matching TRBD2. V lost 4 bases to trimming and J lost 5 bases; unmatched junction nucleotides: 3. Germline CDR1 and CDR2: SNHLY and FYNNEI. The CDR3 is 14 amino acids. CDR3 residues: CASSGLAGLETQYF. In DNA, the CDR3 is TGTGCCAGCAGTGGACTAGCGGGGCTTGAGACCCAGTACTTC.

There are many counts of this clonotype. The rearrangement joins TRBV5-5 to TRBJ2-1, with 7 nucleotides matching TRBD2. Germline CDR1 is SGHKS and CDR2 is YYEKEE (reference sequence). The trim removed 5 bases at V and 3 bases at J, leaving 11 bases unmatched. The CDR3 is made up of 16 amino acids. The CDR3 is CASSYDGTSDYNEQFF. As DNA, the CDR3 is TGTGCCAGCAGTTACGACGGTACTAGCGACTACAATGAGCAGTTCTTC.

Points on this clonotype: The junction departs from germline at one end; a sequencing error may be responsible. The J gene is TRBJ2-3, the V gene TRBV5-5; TRBD2 might be the D (7 bases). The CDR3 runs to 15 residues. From germline, CDR1 is SGHKS and CDR2 YYEKEE (reference sequence). CDR3 sequence (DNA): TGTGCCAGCAGCTTGACCCTAGGGGGGGCAGATACGCAGTGTTTT. It codes for CASSLTLGGADTQCF.

This clonotype occurred a few times. The chain carries TRBV5-1 and TRBJ1-5, with 9 positions matching TRBD1. The CDR3 is 15 residues long. The trim removed 4 bases at V and 1 base at J, leaving 3 bases unmatched. The germline V gene has CDR1 SGHRS and CDR2 YFSETQ. The CDR3 region is CASSIQGASNQPQHF. CDR3 coding DNA: TGCGCCAGCAGCATACAGGGGGCGAGCAATCAGCCCCAGCATTTT.

The V gene is TRBV28, the J gene TRBJ1-5, with 9 bases identical to TRBD1. The germline V gene has CDR1 MDHEN and CDR2 SYDVKM. This CDR3 is 16 amino acids long. V shed 6 bases and J 7 bases; nucleotides not matched to a gene: 13. Written as DNA, the CDR3 is TGTGCCAGCAGGTCTCGCCAGACAGGGGGACGGCAGCCCCAGCATTTT. This codes for CASRSRQTGGRQPQHF.

This clonotype was detected many times. The chain has TRBV6-1 and TRBJ2-4; 12 nucleotides align to TRBD2. This CDR3 has 16 residues. In germline, CDR1 is MNHNS, CDR2 SASEGT. With V trimmed by 6 bases and J by 7 bases, 10 bases remained unmatched. The CDR3 loop is CASSPMALAGGNIQYF. The CDR3 nucleotides are TGTGCCAGCAGCCCCATGGCCCTAGCGGGAGGGAACATTCAGTACTTC.

This clonotype was seen many times. The V call is TRBV20-1, the J call TRBJ2-2; no clear D gene. Germline CDR1 is DFQATT and CDR2 is SNEGSKA (reference sequence). This CDR3 has 15 amino acids. V was trimmed by 0 bases and J by 7 bases, leaving 15 bases between them. The chain's CDR3 is CSARDPDGVDGELFF. The DNA for the CDR3 is TGCAGTGCTAGAGACCCGGACGGAGTGGACGGGGAGCTGTTTTTT.

In its sample, this clonotype was seen many times. The CDR3 DNA reads TGTGCCAGCAGTTTATTAGGACAGGGGACGTTCTTC. Its protein is CASSLLGQGTFF. V and J are TRBV27 and TRBJ2-1, with TRBD1 identical over 9 bases. Trimming took 1 base from V and 15 from J; bases not matched to a gene: 4. The CDR3 spans 12 residues. From germline, CDR1 is MNHEY and CDR2 SMNVEV (reference sequence).

This clonotype has ten or more counts. The genes are TRBV28 and TRBJ1-2; D is perhaps TRBD1 (6 bases). CDR3 length: 16 amino acids. Trimming shortened V by 6 bases and J by 7 bases, and 24 bases separated the two germline ends. Germline V CDR1 and CDR2: MDHEN, SYDVKM. The CDR3 reads CASSLDRILNEGGYTF. In DNA form, the CDR3 reads TGTGCCAGCAGCCTAGACAGGATATTGAACGAGGGTGGCTACACCTTC.

This clonotype has ten or more counts. V is TRBV7-9 and J is TRBJ2-5; D gene unclear. From germline, CDR1 is SEHNR and CDR2 FQNEAQ (reference sequence). The CDR3 has 16 residues. Deletions cut 4 bases from V and 3 bases from J, with 18 bases between. CDR3 in DNA: TGTGCCAGCAGCTCAGTAGGAACGTGGGGAAAAGAGACCCAGTACTTC. Residues: CASSSVGTWGKETQYF.

In its sample, this clonotype was seen a few times. This sequence joins TRBV7-6 and TRBJ1-4; D not certain. CDR1 is SGHVS and CDR2 is FNYEAQ in the germline V gene. The CDR3 contains 13 residues. V gave up 1 base and J gave up 8 bases, with 8 bases separating them. The DNA of the CDR3 is TGTGCCAGCAGCTTAGTGGGAGGGGAAAAACTGTTTTTT. It yields the protein CASSLVGGEKLFF.

The V and J genes are TRBV5-1 and TRBJ2-3, with D possibly matching TRBD2 (5 bases). V was shortened by 2 bases and J by 0 bases, with 13 bases between the two germline ends. The CDR3 has 16 amino acids. The germline gives CDR1 SGHRS, CDR2 YFSETQ. Here the CDR3 reads CASSFGGPDSTDTQYF. The CDR3 nucleotides are TGCGCCAGCAGCTTTGGAGGTCCTGATAGCACAGATACGCAGTATTTT.

There are many counts of this clonotype. V is TRBV20-1 and J is TRBJ1-2; TRBD1 aligns across 9 bases. The germline gives CDR1 DFQATT, CDR2 SNEGSKA (reference sequence). V shed 6 bases, J shed 4 bases, and the junction held 12 bases outside the gene matches. The CDR3 is made up of 15 amino acids. In nucleotides, the CDR3 is TGCAGTGCCCGGCCGGGACAGGGAGTAATCTATGGCTACACCTTC. Translating gives CSARPGQGVIYGYTF.

The chain is built from TRBV5-1 and TRBJ2-2; either TRBD1 or TRBD2 may supply D (6 bases each). The V end lost 2 bases, the J end lost 6 bases, and 8 bases lay between the germline ends. Germline assignment: CDR1 SGHRS and CDR2 YFSETQ. The CDR3 is made up of 13 amino acids. The CDR3 DNA reads TGCGCCAGCAGCTTACGGGGGCCCGGGGAGCTGTTTTTT. Encoded protein: CASSLRGPGELFF.

This clonotype was detected many times. This chain connects TRBV3-1 to TRBJ1-5; D call uncertain. V gave up 6 bases and J gave up 3 bases, with 9 bases separating them. The CDR3 has 13 residues. Germline V CDR1 and CDR2: LGHDT, YNNKEL (reference sequence). DNA for the CDR3: TGTGCCAGCAGTCTTACACTCAATCAGCCCCAGCATTTT. It yields the protein CASSLTLNQPQHF.

This clonotype was picked up many times. V gene TRBV5-1 combines with J gene TRBJ2-2, with 9 nucleotides matching TRBD1. The CDR3 extends over 16 amino acids. Germline lookup yields CDR1 SGHRS and CDR2 YFSETQ. V was clipped by 1 base and J by 2 bases; unmatched bases: 3. CDR3 protein: CASSLTQGANTGELFF. Written as DNA, the CDR3 is TGCGCCAGCAGCTTGACACAGGGGGCCAACACCGGGGAGCTGTTTTTT.